Listed below are T cell receptor beta chains from one sample, sequenced in a study of T cells in Graves' hyperthyroidism and ophthalmopathy. TCRdb reanalysed the multiplex PCR reads using MiXCR and keeps one entry per CDR3 protein. This sample has around 620,000 distinct CDR3 sequences, with about half found just once. Sequencing was done on a sample of peripheral blood or thyroid tissue (not recorded which). The receptors were gathered from an adult woman with Graves' disease, either hyperthyroidism or ophthalmopathy (not recorded which). CDR3s include the opening cysteine and the closing phenylalanine or tryptophan.

v_gene,j_gene,CDR3aa
TRBV7-9,TRBJ2-7,CASSRGTGTSYEQYF
TRBV10-2,TRBJ1-5,CASSFDRGAQPQHF
TRBV10-2,TRBJ2-7,CASRGLGGEPYEQYF
TRBV19,TRBJ2-3,CASSIGRDRSTDTQYF
TRBV6-5,TRBJ2-3,CASIGSSADTQYF
TRBV20-1,TRBJ1-1,CSAISGAEAFF
TRBV20-1,TRBJ2-2,CSSGLAGALWTGELFF
TRBV7-2,TRBJ2-2,CASSLTATGELFF
TRBV7-9,TRBJ2-7,CASSLQGGYYEQYF
TRBV11-1,TRBJ2-7,CASSPDQGTYEQYF
TRBV15,TRBJ1-5,CATSSLANSNQPQHF
TRBV12-3/TRBV12-4,TRBJ2-2,CASISPTRANTGELFF
TRBV28,TRBJ2-7,CASSTRTSGSLKQYF
TRBV29-1,TRBJ2-5,CSVDSGVKTQYF
TRBV20-1,TRBJ2-5,CSARGVWGETQYF
TRBV2,TRBJ2-3,CASNPTISTDTQYF
TRBV20-1,TRBJ2-7,CSARRGSSHYEQYF
TRBV6-2/TRBV6-3,TRBJ1-1,CASSWNTEAFF
TRBV7-8,TRBJ1-2,CASSLDSYRGARYGYTF
TRBV10-3,TRBJ2-1,CAISESISGSLSNRRFF
TRBV10-2,TRBJ2-5,CASLQGYGETQYF
TRBV19,TRBJ1-1,CASSPSGGGPGTEAFF
TRBV9,TRBJ2-2,CASSVMVPGELFF
TRBV20-1,TRBJ2-7,CSARSYAGGVYEQYF
TRBV29-1,TRBJ1-1,CSVVRTGKGTEAFF
TRBV12-3/TRBV12-4,TRBJ2-1,CASSLRGNEQFF
TRBV6-1,TRBJ1-6,CASRREGGVSDRPLHF